This entry lists 8 T cell receptor beta chains sequenced from one sample in a study of CD8+ T cells in alopecia areata. TCR sequencing used cDNA made by reverse transcription of extracted RNA. Measured with immunoSEQ multiplex PCR; TCRdb has only the in-frame clones, and not every one. The sample lists almost 250,000 clones, roughly two thirds occurring once. The source material was CD4+ T cells sorted from blood, sampled at week 0. Receptors were obtained from a human donor with alopecia areata.

The chain carries TRBV7-9 and TRBJ1-6; D is ambiguous. CDR3 length: 13 residues. CDR1 SEHNR and CDR2 FQNEAQ come from the germline V gene (reference sequence). V dropped 5 bases and J dropped 7 bases, with 9 bases sitting between them. Here the CDR3 reads CASSRVFNSPLHF. The CDR3 nucleotides are TGTGCCAGCAGCCGGGTTTTCAATTCACCCCTCCACTTT.

This clone was detected a few times. The genes are TRBV30 and TRBJ1-1; a weak D match, TRBD1 (5 bases). V lost 2 bases to trimming and J lost 1 base, with 8 bases between them. In germline, CDR1 is GTSNPN, CDR2 SVGIG (reference sequence). The CDR3 is 13 residues long. Here the CDR3 reads CAWSSQGNTEAFF. The CDR3, as DNA: TGTGCCTGGAGTTCCCAGGGGAACACTGAAGCTTTCTTT. Drawing the rest from reference TRBV30 and TRBJ1-1, the complete variable domain is SQTIHQWPATLVQPVGSPLSLECTVEGTSNPNLYWYRQAAGRGLQLLFYSVGIGQISSEVPQNLSASRPQDRQFILSSKKLLLSDSGFYLCAWSSQGNTEAFFGQGTRLTVV.

V is TRBV7-2 and J is TRBJ2-5; TRBD1 agrees at 7 bases. V was clipped by 3 bases and J by 5 bases; unmatched bases: 6. Germline V gene sequence: CDR1 SGHTA, CDR2 FQGNSA. CDR3 length: 14 amino acids. CDR3 bases: TGTGCCAGCAGCTTTTTACAGGGGTGGGAGACCCAGTACTTC. Protein sequence: CASSFLQGWETQYF.

This sequence joins TRBV6-5 and TRBJ1-6; D gene uncertain. Germline lookup yields CDR1 MNHEY and CDR2 SVGAGI. Trimming pared 5 bases from V and 7 bases from J, leaving 15 bases between. The CDR3 is 15 amino acids. The CDR3 nucleotides read TGTGCCAGCAGTAAGCTCACAGTAGACAATTCACCCCTCCACTTT. Residues: CASSKLTVDNSPLHF.

The genes are TRBV5-1 and TRBJ2-1, with 9 bases identical to TRBD2. CDR1 is SGHRS, CDR2 YFSETQ, per germline. The CDR3 length is 15 residues. The ends lost 0 bases at V and 6 bases at J; junction bases unmatched: 4. CDR3 sequence: CASSLERGDGNEQFF. As DNA, the CDR3 is TGCGCCAGCAGCTTGGAGCGGGGGGACGGCAATGAGCAGTTCTTC. The entire variable domain, with the rest obtained from reference TRBV5-1 and TRBJ2-1, is as follows: KAGVTQTPRYLIKTRGQQVTLSCSPISGHRSVSWYQQTPGQGLQFLFEYFSETQRNKGNFPGRFSGRQFSNSRSEMNVSTLELGDSALYLCASSLERGDGNEQFFGPGTRLTVL.

The chain employs TRBV5-4 and TRBJ2-4; 8 bases are a match to TRBD1. The CDR3 totals 15 residues. Trimming took 3 bases from V and 8 from J; bases not matched to a gene: 10. CDR1 and CDR2 from the germline V gene are SGHNT and YYREEE (reference sequence). CDR3 protein: CASSSTGADYDIQYF. CDR3 DNA: TGTGCCAGCAGCTCGACAGGGGCCGATTATGACATTCAGTACTTC.

This clone was recorded a few times. The V call is TRBV30, the J call TRBJ2-3, with D uncertain. CDR3 length: 15 residues. Germline V gene sequence: CDR1 GTSNPN, CDR2 SVGIG (reference sequence). V was shortened by 8 bases and J by 1 base, with 19 bases between the two germline ends. DNA for the CDR3: TGTGCCGGGATGACCAGTTCCCCGGGCACAGATACGCAGTATTTT. Residues: CAGMTSSPGTDTQYF.

With regard to this clone: At one boundary the junction diverges from the germline segment, which might be a read error. V and J are TRBV25-1 and TRBJ1-1, with TRBD1 matching over 7 bases. Germline CDR1 reads MGHDK; CDR2 reads SYGVNS. CDR3 length: 13 residues. CDR3 in DNA: TGTGCCAGCAGTAAAGGGACAGCCACTGCAGCTTTCTTT. Its protein is CASSKGTATAAFF.